The 27 T cell receptor beta chains given below trace back to one sample, sequenced in a study of cytomegalovirus exposure and HLA in healthy donors. The PCR made use of 60 Vbeta and 13 Jbeta primers. The table came from immunoSEQ multiplex PCR; TCRdb's copy has only in-frame clones and leaves some out. Found here are 100,000 or so clones, approximately 79% of them singletons; the top ten hold 2.5% to 3.5%. Input material: PBMCs. The source of these receptors is a woman aged 40 to 50 in good health and CMV-seronegative.

This chain joins TRBV9 and TRBJ1-4; D unclear. CDR3 length: 15 residues. Trimming cost V 0 bases and J 4 bases, with 10 bases left between them. Germline V gene sequence: CDR1 SGDLS, CDR2 YYNGEE. The CDR3 here is CASSVGGTLNEKLFF. The CDR3 region has the DNA TGTGCCAGCAGCGTAGGCGGAACCCTTAATGAAAAACTGTTTTTT. Variable domain in full (rest from reference TRBV9 and TRBJ1-4): DSGVTQTPKHLITATGQRVTLRCSPRSGDLSVYWYQQSLDQGLQFLIQYYNGEERAKGNILERFSAQQFPDLHSELNLSSLELGDSALYFCASSVGGTLNEKLFFGSGTQLSVL.

The V gene is TRBV29-1, the J gene TRBJ1-2, with 8 bases that match TRBD1. The V gene end was trimmed by 1 base and the J gene end by 4 bases; junction bases not matched to a gene: 8. The CDR3 covers 15 residues. Germline assignment: CDR1 SQVTM and CDR2 ANQGSEA. The CDR3 loop reads CSVEGTGSRSYGYTF. Here the CDR3 DNA reads TGCAGCGTTGAAGGGACAGGGTCCAGGTCCTATGGCTACACCTTC.

This clone was found a few times. The chain carries TRBV7-8 and TRBJ2-3, with a tentative D call TRBD2 (6 bases). This CDR3 has 17 amino acids. The germline CDR1 and CDR2 sequences are SGHVS and FQNEAQ. Trimming removed 6 bases at V and 0 bases at J, with 19 bases between. CDR3 nucleotides: TGTGCCAGCAGTTTCGATCCGGGCGGGGCTAGCACAGATACGCAGTATTTT. The encoded protein is CASSFDPGGASTDTQYF.

Only one count was recorded for this clone. The chain carries TRBV7-2 and TRBJ2-5, with TRBD1 matching 10 bases. With V trimmed by 5 bases and J by 3 bases, 3 bases remained unmatched. The CDR3 spans 14 residues. The germline gives CDR1 SGHTA, CDR2 FQGNSA. CDR3 sequence reads: CASSLGTGEETQYF. CDR3 bases: TGTGCCAGCAGCCTGGGGACAGGGGAAGAGACCCAGTACTTC.

The CDR3 is CASGLTGQETQYF. In DNA form, the CDR3 reads TGTGCTAGTGGTTTGACAGGTCAAGAGACCCAGTACTTC. J is TRBJ2-5 and V is TRBV12-5; a possible D gene is TRBD1 (5 bases). Germline loops: CDR1 LGHNT, CDR2 FRNRAP. CDR3 size: 13 residues. Trimming shortened V by 2 bases and J by 2 bases, and 6 bases separated the two germline ends.

The chain recombines TRBV28 with TRBJ1-4; 10 bases fit TRBD1. The germline V gene encodes CDR1 MDHEN and CDR2 SYDVKM. CDR3 length equals 15 residues. Trimming cost V 6 bases and J 5 bases; bases outside gene matches: 6. The CDR3 reads CASRGDRGQNEKLFF. In nucleotides, the CDR3 is TGTGCCAGCAGGGGCGACAGGGGGCAGAATGAAAAACTGTTTTTT.

The genes are TRBV11-2 and TRBJ1-1; 11 nucleotides match TRBD1. The junction had 3 bases not matched to a gene; V was cut back by 8 bases and J by 1 base. Per germline, CDR1 SGHAT and CDR2 FQNNGV. The CDR3 is made up of 14 amino acids. Written as DNA, the CDR3 is TGTGCCAGCGCGGACAGGGGGCCGAACACTGAAGCTTTCTTT. Protein sequence: CASADRGPNTEAFF.

J is TRBJ2-3 and V is TRBV13; 9 nucleotides agree with TRBD2. Trimming removed 0 bases from V and 3 bases from J; junction bases left unmatched: 4. Germline values: CDR1 PRHDT, CDR2 FYEKMQ (reference sequence). This CDR3 is built from 16 residues. The CDR3 region has the DNA TGTGCCAGCAGCTTAGGGTCTAGCGGGGAGACAGATACGCAGTATTTT. This sequence encodes CASSLGSSGETDTQYF.

The CDR3 sequence is CASSQGGSSDTQYF. CDR3 nucleotide sequence: TGCGCCAGCAGCCAAGGCGGGAGCTCAGATACGCAGTATTTT. The rearrangement links TRBV4-1 to TRBJ2-3; 7 bases fit TRBD2. Looked up from germline, CDR1 is MGHRA and CDR2 is YSYEKL. The CDR3 is made up of 14 amino acids. J gave up 4 bases and V 1 base, and 2 bases lay outside the gene matches.

The chain couples TRBV10-3 to TRBJ2-5, with a tentative D call TRBD1 (6 bases). Gene TRBJ2-7 matches the end of the DNA better, so the J call may be wrong. CDR1 is ENHRY and CDR2 is SYGVKD in the germline V gene. The CDR3 covers 14 residues. The CDR3 sequence: CAISETGFSYEQYF. The CDR3, as DNA: TGTGCCATCAGTGAGACAGGGTTCTCCTACGAGCAGTACTTC.

The chain has TRBV2 and TRBJ2-1; 8 nucleotides align to TRBD2. The CDR3 is made up of 15 amino acids. CDR1 and CDR2 from the germline V gene are SNHLY and FYNNEI. Unmatched junction bases numbered 16, after V lost 8 bases and J lost 10 bases. The CDR3 DNA sequence: TGTGCCAGCGAGGAGGTAGCGGGACGTTTTAGGGAGCAGTTCTTC. Protein sequence: CASEEVAGRFREQFF.

The chain employs TRBV9 and TRBJ2-3; TRBD2 is a possible D gene (5 bases). The length of the CDR3 is 13 residues. Trimming took off 0 bases at V and 4 bases at J, with 6 bases between the two ends. CDR1 and CDR2 (germline): SGDLS, YYNGEE. The DNA for the CDR3 is TGTGCCAGCAGCGTAGCTAGCCCAGATACGCAGTATTTT. It encodes CASSVASPDTQYF.

The V call is TRBV28, the J call TRBJ1-5; D perhaps matches TRBD1 (5 bases). This CDR3 is 16 amino acids long. The germline gives CDR1 MDHEN, CDR2 SYDVKM. Trimming left V 6 bases short and J 4 bases short, with 19 bases between. CDR3 nucleotide sequence: TGTGCCAGCAGACCACGGGCAGGGCTTTGGAATCAGCCCCAGCATTTT. Its translation is CASRPRAGLWNQPQHF.

V gene TRBV2 combines with J gene TRBJ2-7; 13 nucleotides align to TRBD2. Trimming removed 7 bases from V and 7 bases from J; junction bases left unmatched: 10. The CDR3 spans 15 residues. Per the germline V gene, CDR1 is SNHLY and CDR2 is FYNNEI. The DNA for the CDR3 is TGTGCCAGCATCCGGACTAGCGGGAGTCGGGGGGAGCAGTACTTC. It codes for CASIRTSGSRGEQYF.

The J gene is TRBJ2-2, the V gene TRBV11-2, with TRBD2 matching over 8 bases. V was pared by 5 bases and J by 4 bases, with 15 bases of the junction left unmatched. Germline V gene lookup returns CDR1 SGHAT and CDR2 FQNNGV. This CDR3 has 18 amino acids. The CDR3 loop reads CASSPRSSGVGGTGELFF. The CDR3 nucleotides are TGTGCCAGCAGCCCTCGGAGTAGCGGGGTGGGGGGCACCGGGGAGCTGTTTTTT.

This clone was recorded once. This sequence joins TRBV10-3 and TRBJ2-1, with D unclear. This CDR3 contains 14 residues. Trimming took off 3 bases at V and 1 base at J, with 7 bases between the two ends. In germline, CDR1 is ENHRY, CDR2 SYGVKD. The CDR3 DNA reads as TGTGCCATCAGTGACACAGTATCCTACAATGAGCAGTTCTTC. Encoded protein: CAISDTVSYNEQFF.

This rearrangement joins TRBV7-2 to TRBJ2-1; 12 nucleotides align to TRBD2. Germline lookup yields CDR1 SGHTA and CDR2 FQGNSA. The CDR3 spans 16 residues. Trimming at V came to 4 bases and at J to 2 bases, leaving 3 bases not matched to a gene. The CDR3 DNA reads as TGTGCCAGCAGCTATACTAGCGGGGGGACCTACAATGAGCAGTTCTTC. This encodes CASSYTSGGTYNEQFF.

The gene calls are TRBV19 and TRBJ1-4; D is uncertain. The CDR3 loop spans 15 amino acids. Germline-derived CDR1 and CDR2 are LNHDA and SQIVND (reference sequence). V was shortened by 8 bases and J by 0 bases, with 13 bases between the two germline ends. Here the CDR3 reads CASARRDATNEKLFF. CDR3 nucleotides: TGTGCCAGTGCAAGGCGGGATGCAACTAATGAAAAACTGTTTTTT.

This chain joins TRBV30 and TRBJ2-7, with 10 bases fitting TRBD1. V shed 0 bases, J shed 4 bases, and the junction held 6 bases outside the gene matches. Germline CDR1 and CDR2: GTSNPN and SVGIG (reference sequence). CDR3 size: 15 residues. CDR3 DNA: TGTGCCTGGAGTGTACGGGGGACAGGGGTTTACGAGCAGTACTTC. This sequence encodes CAWSVRGTGVYEQYF.

V and J are TRBV2 and TRBJ1-5, with 7 bases lining up with TRBD1. Trimming cost V 5 bases and J 7 bases; bases outside gene matches: 14. CDR3 size: 16 residues. Germline CDR1 SNHLY, CDR2 FYNNEI. The CDR3 protein is CASSKRGQGKSQPQHF. The CDR3 DNA reads as TGTGCCAGCAGTAAGAGGGGGCAGGGAAAGAGCCAGCCCCAGCATTTT.

The V call is TRBV28, the J call TRBJ2-7; 12 bases map to TRBD1. Trimming removed 4 bases from V and 7 bases from J; junction bases left unmatched: 11. From germline, CDR1 is MDHEN and CDR2 SYDVKM. This CDR3 is built from 16 residues. The CDR3 reads CASSSPTGTGGREQYF. CDR3 nucleotides: TGTGCCAGCAGTTCCCCGACCGGGACAGGGGGCAGGGAGCAGTACTTC.

This chain joins TRBV28 and TRBJ2-5; 7 bases align to TRBD1. V dropped 6 bases and J dropped 4; count of bases not matched to a gene: 8. CDR1 and CDR2 (germline): MDHEN, SYDVKM. The CDR3 is 14 amino acids. Here the CDR3 reads CASSRNRGRETQYF. CDR3 nucleotide sequence: TGTGCCAGCAGCCGTAACAGGGGACGAGAGACCCAGTACTTC.

This chain joins TRBV10-1 and TRBJ2-3, with a tentative D call TRBD1 (7 bases). Trimming shortened V by 4 bases and J by 2 bases, and 13 bases separated the two germline ends. This CDR3 region has 15 residues. Germline V gene data show CDR1 as WNHNN and CDR2 as SYGVQD (reference sequence). As DNA, the CDR3 is TGCGCCAGCAGTGGGGGGGACAGATACACAGATACGCAGTATTTT. Its translation: CASSGGDRYTDTQYF.

The CDR3 loop reads CATLRADDYSNQPQHF. The CDR3 coding sequence is TGTGCCACTCTGCGGGCCGACGATTATAGCAATCAGCCCCAGCATTTT. The chain employs TRBV28 and TRBJ1-5, with D unresolved. The germline V gene has CDR1 MDHEN and CDR2 SYDVKM. Trimming took off 10 bases at V and 0 bases at J, with 19 bases between the two ends. This CDR3 contains 16 residues.

This chain connects TRBV10-1 to TRBJ2-1, with 12 nucleotides matching TRBD2. Germline CDR1 and CDR2: WNHNN and SYGVQD (reference sequence). With 2 bases clipped from V and 4 bases from J, the junction kept 9 bases outside the gene matches. The CDR3 is made up of 18 amino acids. CDR3 DNA: TGCGCCAGCAGTGAGCCAGGACTAGCGGGACCAACTTACAATGAGCAGTTCTTC. Its translation is CASSEPGLAGPTYNEQFF.

This clone was detected once. The rearrangement links TRBV10-1 to TRBJ2-5; 10 nucleotides line up with TRBD1. This CDR3 spans 17 amino acids. V lost 0 bases to trimming and J lost 3 bases; unmatched junction nucleotides: 7. Per germline, CDR1 WNHNN and CDR2 SYGVQD (reference sequence). The CDR3 sequence is CASSESAGTGDEETQYF. Here the CDR3 DNA reads TGCGCCAGCAGTGAGTCGGCGGGGACAGGGGATGAAGAGACCCAGTACTTC.

J is TRBJ2-1 and V is TRBV7-9; D is possibly TRBD2 (6 bases). The CDR3 has 16 amino acids. Germline-derived CDR1 and CDR2 are SEHNR and FQNEAQ (reference sequence). V was clipped by 4 bases and J by 0 bases, with 13 bases between them. CDR3 sequence: CASSSPGGSSYNEQFF. The CDR3, as DNA: TGTGCCAGCAGCTCACCCGGGGGAAGCTCCTACAATGAGCAGTTCTTC. Full variable domain (outside the CDR3, taken from reference TRBV7-9 and TRBJ2-1): DTGVSQNPRHKITKRGQNVTFRCDPISEHNRLYWYRQTLGQGPEFLTYFQNEAQLEKSRLLSDRFSAERPKGSFSTLEIQRTEQGDSAMYLCASSSPGGSSYNEQFFGPGTRLTVL.